The 14 T cell receptor beta chains below come from one sample, sequenced in a study of tissue T cells after allogeneic stem cell transplantation. The repertoire was sequenced with immunoSEQ multiplex PCR; TCRdb's copy has only in-frame clones and lacks some. The sample lists approximately 17,000 clones, roughly 72% occurring once. Sequencing was carried out using spleen. These receptors all stem from a female BALB/c mouse in good health. The MHC haplotype of the strain is H2-d.

As for this clone: Gene names are mouse gene names. The CDR3 extends 1 residue past the end of the read, so its final part is completed from the germline J gene. V usage is TRBV5 and J usage is TRBJ2-4; D is undetermined. Trimming took 2 bases from V and 0 from J, leaving 6 bases between them. Germline loops: CDR1 LGHNA, CDR2 YNLKQL (reference sequence). CDR3 length equals 14 residues. CDR3 DNA, as far as it was read: TGTGCCAGCAGCCAATCTTCGAGTCAAAACACCTTGTAC. Protein: CASSQSSSQNTLY. Given in full, the CDR3 is CASSQSSSQNTLYF.

Details on this clone: The gene names here belong to mouse. Sequencing ends 1 residue short of the CDR3 end; the germline J gene provides the rest. The V gene is TRBV31, the J gene TRBJ1-6; TRBD1 might be the D (6 bases). TRBJ1-6 is an ORF; its function is uncertain. The CDR3 loop spans 14 amino acids. Per germline, CDR1 GKSSPN and CDR2 SITVG. V lost 1 base and J 6 bases, leaving 10 bases between the germline ends. The DNA read from the CDR3 is TGTGCCTGGAGTCGCCAGGGGATTAATTCGCCCCTCTAC. It encodes CAWSRQGINSPLY. The whole CDR3 sequence is CAWSRQGINSPLYF.

Turning to this clone: The germline and genes are mouse ones. The CDR3 goes on 1 residue after the read ends, and that part is filled in from the germline J gene. V usage is TRBV13-2 and J usage is TRBJ2-4, with 8 bases matching TRBD2. Germline CDR1 and CDR2: NNHNN and SYGAGS (reference sequence). Trimming cost V 2 bases and J 4 bases; bases outside gene matches: 0. The CDR3 contains 13 residues. Incomplete CDR3 DNA: TGTGCCAGCGGTGAACTGGGGGAAAACACCTTGTAC. Protein product: CASGELGENTLY. The full CDR3 is CASGELGENTLYF.

In regard to this clone: Gene and germline names: mouse. The read falls 1 residue short of the CDR3 end, and the missing part is taken from the germline J gene. The chain is built from TRBV20 and TRBJ2-1; 11 bases are a match to TRBD2. The CDR3 sequence is 14 residues long. With 0 bases clipped from V and 8 bases from J, the junction kept 3 bases outside the gene matches. In germline, CDR1 is GFQATS, CDR2 STVNSAI. CDR3: CGARDRTGGTEQFF. Partial CDR3 DNA: TGTGGTGCTAGGGATCGGACTGGGGGGACTGAGCAGTTC.

For this clone: Gene names and germline refer to mouse. Coverage ceases 1 residue before the CDR3 finishes, and the germline J gene fills in the end. J is TRBJ2-3 and V is TRBV31; D may be TRBD1 (6 bases). Germline assignment: CDR1 GKSSPN and CDR2 SITVG. V lost 5 bases and J lost 0, with 15 bases in between. The CDR3 contains 15 residues. CDR3 DNA (partial): TGTGCCTGGGACCGGGACATCACTAGTGCAGAAACGCTGTAT. Translated, it gives CAWDRDITSAETLY. The entire CDR3 is CAWDRDITSAETLYF.

As to this clone: Gene names follow the mouse nomenclature. The sequence runs out 1 residue before the end of the CDR3; the remainder is reconstructed from the germline J gene. The genes are TRBV19 and TRBJ2-7, with TRBD2 matching 10 bases. Germline assignment: CDR1 FNHDT and CDR2 SITEND (reference sequence). This CDR3 has 14 residues. The V and J ends lost 4 bases and 3 bases, in that order; junction bases with no gene match: 4. CDR3 protein: CASSGTGGVYEQYF. The CDR3 bases that were read are TGTGCCAGCAGTGGTACTGGGGGGGTCTATGAACAGTAC.

This clone came up a few times. Gene names and germline match the mouse. Read sequence stops 1 residue before the CDR3 end, and the germline J gene provides the missing end. The V and J genes are TRBV2 and TRBJ1-5; 8 bases line up with TRBD1. The CDR3 runs 16 residues. J lost 3 bases, V lost 0 bases, and 4 bases had no gene match. The germline V gene encodes CDR1 LGHNA and CDR2 YSYQKL. CDR3 protein: CASSQDLGQGNQAPLF. The CDR3 DNA, read in part, is TGTGCCAGCAGCCAAGATCTCGGACAGGGCAACCAGGCTCCGCTT. Combining the CDR3 with reference TRBV2 and TRBJ1-5 gives the whole variable domain DPKIIQKPKYLVAVTGSEKILICEQYLGHNAMYWYRQSAKKPLEFMFSYSYQKLMDNQTASSRFQPQSSKKNHLDLQITALKPDDSATYFCASSQDLGQGNQAPLFGEGTRLSVL.

As regards this clone: Gene names are the mouse ones. From the germline J gene comes the end of the CDR3, since the read stops 1 residue before it. The chain uses TRBV13-2 and TRBJ1-2; D call uncertain. CDR3 length: 13 amino acids. Trimming shortened V by 4 bases and J by 0 bases, and 7 bases separated the two germline ends. The germline gives CDR1 NNHNN, CDR2 SYGAGS (reference sequence). CDR3 bases read: TGTGCCAGCGGTCACACCGCAAACTCCGACTACACC. It specifies CASGHTANSDYT. The whole CDR3 protein reads CASGHTANSDYTF.

Of note for this clone: Mouse gene names and germline throughout. From the germline J gene comes the end of the CDR3, since the read stops 1 residue before it. The chain couples TRBV29 to TRBJ1-1; no reliable D call. The CDR3 has 13 residues. The V end was cut by 6 bases, the J end by 0 bases, with 8 bases between. Germline loops: CDR1 MSHET, CDR2 SYDVDS. The part of the CDR3 DNA that was read is TGTGCTAGCAGGGGCAGATCAAACACAGAAGTCTTC. It specifies CASRGRSNTEVF. The full CDR3 protein reads CASRGRSNTEVFF.

As for this clone: The gene symbols are mouse symbols. From the germline J gene comes the end of the CDR3, since the read stops 1 residue before it. V and J are TRBV13-1 and TRBJ2-5; 9 nucleotides line up with TRBD2. V gave up 0 bases and J gave up 2 bases; unmatched junction bases: 1. The CDR3 sequence is 15 residues long. Germline CDR1 and CDR2: NSHNY and SYGAGN. This CDR3 reads CASSDAGGGQDTQYF. The sequenced part of the CDR3 DNA is TGTGCCAGCAGTGATGCTGGGGGGGGCCAAGACACCCAGTAC.

Concerning this clone itself: Genes and germline are mouse. CDR3 residues: CASSSGTGNERLFF. Partial CDR3 DNA: TGTGCCAGCAGCTCGGGGACGGGCAACGAAAGATTATTT. The V call is TRBV5, the J call TRBJ1-4, with a tentative D call TRBD1 (5 bases). The read stops 1 residue short of the end of the CDR3; the missing end is completed from the germline J gene. V was shortened by 5 bases and J by 4 bases, with 11 bases between the two germline ends. From germline, CDR1 is LGHNA and CDR2 YNLKQL (reference sequence). The CDR3 has 14 residues.

As to this clone: The genes and germline here are from mouse. The CDR3 end lies 1 residue beyond the end of the read and is filled in from the germline J gene. This chain uses TRBV2 with TRBJ1-4; TRBD1 might be the D (6 bases). The length of the CDR3 is 14 residues. V was clipped by 2 bases and J by 5 bases, with 9 bases between them. Per germline, CDR1 LGHNA and CDR2 YSYQKL. The covered CDR3 bases are TGTGCCAGCAGCCAAAGACAGGAGAACGAAAGATTATTT. Translation gives CASSQRQENERLF. The whole CDR3 sequence is CASSQRQENERLFF.

A remark on this clone: Germline and genes here are mouse. The CDR3 end lies 1 residue beyond the end of the read and is filled in from the germline J gene. The J gene is TRBJ2-1, the V gene TRBV4; perhaps TRBD2 as D (6 bases). V was cut by 4 bases and J by 0 bases, with 13 bases left in between. The CDR3 length is 16 residues. The germline CDR1 and CDR2 sequences are LGHDT and YNNKQL (reference sequence). The DNA read from the CDR3 is TGTGCCAGCAGCTCCTACTGGGCCCCTAACTATGCTGAGCAGTTC. It specifies CASSSYWAPNYAEQF. The CDR3 in full is CASSSYWAPNYAEQFF.

Worth noting for this clone: The gene names given are mouse names. The read terminates 1 residue before the CDR3 end, so the remaining end is supplied by the germline J gene. The V gene is TRBV24, the J gene TRBJ2-4; 8 bases match TRBD2. CDR1 is KGHTA, CDR2 FRNEEI, per germline. CDR3 size: 16 residues. Trimming removed 2 bases from V and 1 base from J; junction bases left unmatched: 5. The DNA read from the CDR3 is TGTGCCAGCAGTCTGACCCTGACTGGGGGTCAAAACACCTTGTAC. Its translation: CASSLTLTGGQNTLY. The full-length CDR3 reads as CASSLTLTGGQNTLYF.